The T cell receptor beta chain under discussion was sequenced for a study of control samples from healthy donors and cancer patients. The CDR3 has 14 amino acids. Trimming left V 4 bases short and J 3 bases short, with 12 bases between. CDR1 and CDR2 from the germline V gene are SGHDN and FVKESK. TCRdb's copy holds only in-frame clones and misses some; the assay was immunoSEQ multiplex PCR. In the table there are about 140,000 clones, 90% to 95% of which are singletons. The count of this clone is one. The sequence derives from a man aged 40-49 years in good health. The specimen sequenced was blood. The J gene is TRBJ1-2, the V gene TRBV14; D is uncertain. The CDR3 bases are TGTGCCAGCAGCCTAGTAGGCAGTGACTATGGCTACACCTTC. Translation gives CASSLVGSDYGYTF. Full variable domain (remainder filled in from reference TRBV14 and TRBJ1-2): EAGVTQFPSHSVIEKGQTVTLRCDPISGHDNLYWYRRVMGKEIKFLLHFVKESKQDESGMPNNRFLAERTGGTYSTLKVQPAELEDSGVYFCASSLVGSDYGYTFGSGTRLTVV.